Following are 23 T cell receptor beta chains from one sample sequenced in a study of shared clonotypes between healthy human individuals. Sequencing used immunoSEQ multiplex PCR; TCRdb keeps in-frame clones, though not all of them. The sample contains just over 2,000,000 clones, over 85% of which appear only once. The specimen sequenced was naive CD4+ T cells sorted from blood. The sample's subset: CD45RA+ positively selected. These receptors originate from a man aged 18 to 35 in good health.

This rearrangement joins TRBV4-1 to TRBJ2-5, with D possibly matching TRBD1 (6 bases). From germline, CDR1 is MGHRA and CDR2 YSYEKL. Trimming cost V 0 bases and J 5 bases, with 16 bases left between them. The CDR3 has 16 amino acids. The CDR3 DNA follows: TGCGCCAGCAGCCAAGAGGCTACTAGGACAGCGGAGACCCAGTACTTC. Translated, it gives CASSQEATRTAETQYF.

This sequence joins TRBV5-1 and TRBJ2-7; tentatively, D is TRBD1 or TRBD2 (5 bases each). The germline V and J ends were trimmed by 0 bases and 5 bases, with 12 bases remaining between them. Germline V gene data show CDR1 as SGHRS and CDR2 as YFSETQ. This CDR3 comprises 14 residues. The CDR3 sequence: CASSLGGMRDEQYF. In nucleotides, the CDR3 is TGCGCCAGCAGCTTGGGGGGGATGAGGGACGAGCAGTACTTC.

This clone was seen more than once but under ten times. V is TRBV30 and J is TRBJ1-2, with D tentatively TRBD1 (5 bases). In germline, CDR1 is GTSNPN, CDR2 SVGIG (reference sequence). The CDR3 extends over 11 amino acids. V lost 3 bases and J 12 bases, leaving 14 bases between the germline ends. CDR3 sequence reads: CAWSVGVAHTF. CDR3 nucleotide sequence: TGTGCCTGGAGCGTAGGGGTGGCTCACACCTTC.

This chain links TRBV2 with TRBJ1-2; weak D call: TRBD1 (5 bases). Trimming shortened V by 1 base and J by 7 bases, and 16 bases separated the two germline ends. Germline-derived CDR1 and CDR2 are SNHLY and FYNNEI. The CDR3 spans 15 residues. As DNA, the CDR3 is TGTGCCAGCAGTGAAGAGGGTTGGGACCCCCTTGGCTACACCTTC. Amino acid sequence: CASSEEGWDPLGYTF.

The chain links TRBV29-1 to TRBJ1-1, with D possibly TRBD1 on 5 matching bases. The CDR3 is 14 amino acids. In germline, CDR1 is SQVTM, CDR2 ANQGSEA. The V end lost 0 bases, the J end lost 4 bases, and 12 bases lay between the germline ends. The CDR3, as DNA: TGCAGCGTTGAAGAAGGGTCGGGGGGCACTGAAGCTTTCTTT. Amino acid sequence: CSVEEGSGGTEAFF.

The rearrangement joins TRBV18 to TRBJ2-7; D is unresolved. V lost 2 bases and J lost 5, with 13 bases in between. The CDR3 runs to 14 residues. Germline-derived CDR1 and CDR2 are KGHSH and LQKENI. CDR3 sequence reads: CASSPNLLPDEQYF. The CDR3, as DNA: TGTGCCAGCTCACCAAACCTACTGCCCGACGAGCAGTACTTC.

J is TRBJ1-3 and V is TRBV5-4; the match to TRBD1 covers 9 bases. Germline V lookup: CDR1 SGHNT, CDR2 YYREEE (reference sequence). The CDR3 is 16 amino acids. V trimming: 4 bases; J trimming: 4 bases; junction bases outside the gene matches: 9. The DNA of the CDR3 is TGTGCCAGCAGCGCCCTCGGGACAGGGACGGGAAACACCATATATTTT. It yields the protein CASSALGTGTGNTIYF.

This sequence joins TRBV4-1 and TRBJ1-4; 8 nucleotides line up with TRBD1. J lost 0 bases, V lost 2 bases, and 5 bases had no gene match. CDR1 is MGHRA, CDR2 YSYEKL, per germline. CDR3 length: 17 residues. The CDR3 sequence: CASSQLSTGATNEKLFF. As DNA, the CDR3 is TGCGCCAGCAGCCAACTATCGACAGGGGCAACTAATGAAAAACTGTTTTTT.

The V call is TRBV6-6, the J call TRBJ2-7, with D tentatively TRBD1 or TRBD2 (5 bases each). The CDR3 is made up of 15 amino acids. Trimming removed 6 bases at V and 5 bases at J, with 20 bases between. The germline V gene encodes CDR1 MNHNY and CDR2 SVGAGI (reference sequence). The CDR3 sequence is CASRPRLGESDEQYF. The CDR3 region has the DNA TGTGCCAGCAGACCCAGATTAGGGGAGAGTGACGAGCAGTACTTC.

With regard to this clone: This specimen includes other DNA sequences encoding the same CDR3. J is TRBJ1-2 and V is TRBV2; no firm D call. Trimming shortened V by 3 bases and J by 4 bases, and 6 bases separated the two germline ends. The germline V gene encodes CDR1 SNHLY and CDR2 FYNNEI. The CDR3 is made up of 12 amino acids. CDR3 DNA sequence: TGTGCCAGCAGTGACAGCCCCTATGGCTACACCTTC. Translated: CASSDSPYGYTF. Variable domain in full (rest from reference TRBV2 and TRBJ1-2): EPEVTQTPSHQVTQMGQEVILRCVPISNHLYFYWYRQILGQKVEFLVSFYNNEISEKSEIFDDQFSVERPDGSNFTLKIRSTKLEDSAMYFCASSDSPYGYTFGSGTRLTVV.

V is TRBV10-3 and J is TRBJ2-7; 16 nucleotides line up with TRBD2. Germline CDR1 reads ENHRY; CDR2 reads SYGVKD. The V and J ends lost 5 bases and 7 bases, in that order; junction bases with no gene match: 5. This CDR3 spans 15 amino acids. CDR3 nucleotides: TGTGCCATCAGTTCGGGACTAGCGGGAGGGGGAGAGCAGTACTTC. Protein: CAISSGLAGGGEQYF.

The genes are TRBV5-1 and TRBJ1-3, with no clear D. Trimming cost V 4 bases and J 1 base, with 12 bases left between them. Germline V gene lookup returns CDR1 SGHRS and CDR2 YFSETQ. The CDR3 has 15 amino acids. DNA of the CDR3: TGCGCCAGCAGCCTCCAGGTTGGATCTGGAAACACCATATATTTT. It yields the protein CASSLQVGSGNTIYF.

In regard to this clone: Different DNA sequences within this sample yield the same CDR3. The chain couples TRBV29-1 to TRBJ2-7, with D possibly TRBD2 on 6 matching bases. CDR1 and CDR2 from the germline V gene are SQVTM and ANQGSEA. Trimming pared 7 bases from V and 1 base from J, leaving 11 bases between. The CDR3 runs 12 residues. Here the CDR3 reads CSAGTVSYEQYF. CDR3 DNA sequence: TGCAGCGCTGGGACTGTTTCCTACGAGCAGTACTTC.

In this sample, this clone turned up once. This rearrangement joins TRBV27 to TRBJ2-1; D might be TRBD1 or TRBD2, each matching 6 bases. Trimming took 3 bases from V and 2 from J, leaving 11 bases between them. CDR3 length: 15 residues. The V gene's germline CDR1 is MNHEY and CDR2 SMNVEV (reference sequence). CDR3 region: CASSFPGATYNEQFF. In DNA, the CDR3 is TGTGCCAGCAGTTTCCCGGGGGCCACCTACAATGAGCAGTTCTTC.

This clone appeared a single time. The V call is TRBV5-1, the J call TRBJ2-2, with TRBD1 matching 12 bases. J lost 6 bases, V lost 4 bases, and 16 bases had no gene match. This CDR3 has 19 amino acids. CDR1 and CDR2 (germline): SGHRS, YFSETQ. CDR3 amino acids: CASSITGTGGSSVPGELFF. The CDR3 bases are TGCGCCAGCAGCATAACCGGGACAGGGGGCAGTTCGGTTCCCGGGGAGCTGTTTTTT.

Turning to this clone: Other DNA sequences in this specimen translate into the identical CDR3. J is TRBJ1-1 and V is TRBV29-1; the match to TRBD1 covers 9 bases. The CDR3 is 13 amino acids. Trimming took 4 bases from V and 1 from J; bases not matched to a gene: 1. Germline V gene sequence: CDR1 SQVTM, CDR2 ANQGSEA. DNA of the CDR3: TGCAGCGTTGTGGGACAGGGGAACACTGAAGCTTTCTTT. Protein: CSVVGQGNTEAFF.

The V gene is TRBV9, the J gene TRBJ2-1; D possibly corresponds to TRBD2 (6 bases). The CDR3 has 14 amino acids. V lost 6 bases, J lost 0 bases, and 10 bases lay in between. CDR1 is SGDLS, CDR2 YYNGEE, per germline. In nucleotides, the CDR3 is TGTGCCAGCACTCCGACTAGCTCCTACAATGAGCAGTTCTTC. It specifies CASTPTSSYNEQFF. The variable domain in full, with the rest retrieved from reference TRBV9 and TRBJ2-1, is DSGVTQTPKHLITATGQRVTLRCSPRSGDLSVYWYQQSLDQGLQFLIQYYNGEERAKGNILERFSAQQFPDLHSELNLSSLELGDSALYFCASTPTSSYNEQFFGPGTRLTVL.

The rearrangement links TRBV30 to TRBJ2-1; D unclear. Germline V gene lookup returns CDR1 GTSNPN and CDR2 SVGIG (reference sequence). The V and J ends lost 2 bases and 4 bases respectively, with 9 bases between them. This CDR3 has 13 amino acids. The CDR3 spells CAWSKSGYNEQFF. Written as DNA, the CDR3 is TGTGCCTGGAGTAAGTCTGGTTACAATGAGCAGTTCTTC.

The genes are TRBV5-6 and TRBJ2-4, with TRBD1 matching 9 bases. The CDR3 covers 16 residues. Germline CDR1 is SGHDT and CDR2 is YYEEEE. The ends lost 0 bases at V and 1 base at J; junction bases unmatched: 2. The CDR3 loop reads CASSLDRGLAKNIQYF. CDR3 nucleotide sequence: TGTGCCAGCAGCTTGGACAGGGGGCTGGCCAAAAACATTCAGTACTTC.

The table lists this clone with many counts. Other DNA sequences in this specimen translate into the identical CDR3. The V and J genes are TRBV18 and TRBJ1-1; D may be TRBD1 (5 bases). Germline-derived CDR1 and CDR2 are KGHSH and LQKENI. The CDR3 extends over 13 amino acids. V was trimmed by 6 bases and J by 1 base, leaving 9 bases between them. CDR3 loop: CASSTDTNTEAFF. DNA for the CDR3: TGTGCCAGCTCCACGGACACGAACACTGAAGCTTTCTTT.

The chain uses TRBV10-2 and TRBJ2-6; 8 positions match TRBD1. This CDR3 comprises 15 residues. In germline, CDR1 is WSHSY, CDR2 SAAADI. V dropped 8 bases and J dropped 2; count of bases not matched to a gene: 5. DNA for the CDR3: TGCGCCAGCCACACAGGGGGAACTGGGGCCAACGTCCTGACTTTC. Protein product: CASHTGGTGANVLTF.

V and J are TRBV28 and TRBJ2-6, with D perhaps TRBD2 (6 bases). Per the germline V gene, CDR1 is MDHEN and CDR2 is SYDVKM. With 8 bases removed from V and 0 bases from J, the gap between germline ends came to 8 bases. The CDR3 consists of 14 residues. The CDR3 protein is CASGGTSGANVLTF. The CDR3 region has the DNA TGTGCCAGCGGAGGGACCTCTGGGGCCAACGTCCTGACTTTC.

The rearrangement joins TRBV6-1 to TRBJ1-4; 7 bases are a match to TRBD1. V shed 4 bases and J 8 bases; nucleotides not matched to a gene: 13. Germline-derived CDR1 and CDR2 are MNHNS and SASEGT. The CDR3 has 16 residues. This CDR3 is CASSADRATYAEKLFF. CDR3 DNA: TGTGCCAGCAGTGCCGACAGGGCGACATACGCGGAAAAACTGTTTTTT.